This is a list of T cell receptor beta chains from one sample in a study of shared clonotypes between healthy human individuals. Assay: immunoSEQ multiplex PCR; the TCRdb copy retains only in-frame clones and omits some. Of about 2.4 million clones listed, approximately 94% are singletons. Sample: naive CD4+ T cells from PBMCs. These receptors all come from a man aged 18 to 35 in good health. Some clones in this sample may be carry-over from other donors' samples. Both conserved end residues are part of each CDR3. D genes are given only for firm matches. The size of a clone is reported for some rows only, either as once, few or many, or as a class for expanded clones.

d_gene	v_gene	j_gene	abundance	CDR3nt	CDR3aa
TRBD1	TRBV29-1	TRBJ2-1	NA	TGCAGCGTCCGACCTGGGACAGGTGTTTACAATGAGCAGTTCTTC	CSVRPGTGVYNEQFF
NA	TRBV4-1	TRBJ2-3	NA	TGCGCCAGCAGCCAAGATCGAAGAGGGGCTAGCACAGATACGCAGTATTTT	CASSQDRRGASTDTQYF
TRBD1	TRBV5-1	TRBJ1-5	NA	TGCGCCAGCAGATCCGGGACAGGGAATCAGCCCCAGCATTTT	CASRSGTGNQPQHF
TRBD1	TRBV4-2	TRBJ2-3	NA	TGTGCCAGCAGCCAGGGGGACAGACTGCTTGATACGCAGTATTTT	CASSQGDRLLDTQYF
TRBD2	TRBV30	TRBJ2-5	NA	TGTGCCTGGAGTGGGCTAGCGGGAGAGACCCAGTACTTC	CAWSGLAGETQYF
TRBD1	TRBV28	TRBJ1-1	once	TGTGCCAGCAGTCCAACCCCATCACAGGGGGGCACTGAAGCTTTCTTT	CASSPTPSQGGTEAFF
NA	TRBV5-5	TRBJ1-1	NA	TGTGCCAGCGAGTGGCGGAGGGACACTGAAGCTTTCTTT	CASEWRRDTEAFF
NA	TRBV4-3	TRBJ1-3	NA	TGCGCCAGCAGCCTTTCGGGAACTGGAAACACCATATATTTT	CASSLSGTGNTIYF
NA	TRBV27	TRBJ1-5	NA	TGTGCCAGCAGTTTCGCCGGGAGGATCCATCAGCCCCAGCATTTT	CASSFAGRIHQPQHF
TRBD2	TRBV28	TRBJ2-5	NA	TGTGCCAGCAGGCCTAGCGGGAGAGATTGGGAGACCCAGTACTTC	CASRPSGRDWETQYF
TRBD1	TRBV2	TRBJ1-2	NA	TGTGCCAGCAGTGTACAGGGGGGGATCTATGGCTACACCTTC	CASSVQGGIYGYTF
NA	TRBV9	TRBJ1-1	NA	TGTGCCAGCAGCGTGGCAGGGAAGGTGGGCACTGAAGCTTTCTTT	CASSVAGKVGTEAFF
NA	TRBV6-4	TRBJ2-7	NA	TGTGCCAGCAGCGGGGACCAGACGTTCTACGAGCAGTACTTC	CASSGDQTFYEQYF
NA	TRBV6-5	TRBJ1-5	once	TGTGCCAGCAGTTACGGAGGGTTCGGCAATCAGCCCCAGCATTTT	CASSYGGFGNQPQHF
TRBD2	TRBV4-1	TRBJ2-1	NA	TGCGCCAGCAGCCAAGATAGCGGGAGGGTGAACAATGAGCAGTTCTTC	CASSQDSGRVNNEQFF
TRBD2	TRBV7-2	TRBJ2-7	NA	TGTGCCAGCAGCTTAGGTCGGGAGGGCCGATACGAGCAGTACTTC	CASSLGREGRYEQYF
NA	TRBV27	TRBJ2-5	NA	TGTGCCAGCAGTTTGGCAGGGATGGGGACCCAGTACTTC	CASSLAGMGTQYF
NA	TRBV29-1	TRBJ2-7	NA	TGCAGCGTTGAAGACAGTGACCACTCCTACGAGCAGTACTTC	CSVEDSDHSYEQYF
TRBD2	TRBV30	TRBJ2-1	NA	TGTGCCTGGAGTGCCGGGACTAGCATGTACAATGAGCAGTTCTTC	CAWSAGTSMYNEQFF
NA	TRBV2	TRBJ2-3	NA	TGTGCCAGCAGTGAACAGGGGAGCACAGATACGCAGTATTTT	CASSEQGSTDTQYF
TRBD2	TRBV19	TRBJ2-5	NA	TGTGCCAGTAGTCCGCGACCGGGACTAGCGGGAGAGGGGCAAGAGACCCAGTACTTC	CASSPRPGLAGEGQETQYF
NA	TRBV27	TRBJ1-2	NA	TGTGCCAGCAGTTTCGGGCACGGATATGGCTACACCTTC	CASSFGHGYGYTF
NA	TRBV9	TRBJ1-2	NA	TGTGCCAGCAGCGTAGATGTAGGCCTAGGCTACACCTTC	CASSVDVGLGYTF
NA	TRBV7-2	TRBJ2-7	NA	TGTGCCAGCAGCCCCTCTAAAGGCGAGCAGTACTTC	CASSPSKGEQYF
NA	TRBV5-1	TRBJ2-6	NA	TGCGCCAGCAGCCTAGGGGCGCAATCTGGGGCCAACGTCCTGACTTTC	CASSLGAQSGANVLTF
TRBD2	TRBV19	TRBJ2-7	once	TGTGCCAGTAGCCGGGGACTAGCTCCGCGGGTTGGCTCCTACGAGCAGTACTTC	CASSRGLAPRVGSYEQYF
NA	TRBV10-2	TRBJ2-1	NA	TGCGCCAGCAGTGATCTTACGGGGGATGAGCAGTTCTTC	CASSDLTGDEQFF
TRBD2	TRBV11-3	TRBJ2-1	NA	TGTGCCAGCAGCCCGGGTGAGCGGGAGGCCTACAATGAGCAGTTCTTC	CASSPGEREAYNEQFF
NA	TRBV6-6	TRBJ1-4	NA	TGTGCCAGCAGTCAAATGGACAGAGCTAATGAAAAACTGTTTTTT	CASSQMDRANEKLFF
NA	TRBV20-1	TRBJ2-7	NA	TGCAGTGCTAAAGCAGTTTACGAGCAGTACTTC	CSAKAVYEQYF
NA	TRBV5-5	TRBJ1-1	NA	TGTGCCAGCAGCTCTGCCGGGACACGGAACACTGAAGCTTTCTTT	CASSSAGTRNTEAFF
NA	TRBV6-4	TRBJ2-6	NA	TGTGCCAGCAGCCCGGGGACGGACAACTCTGGGGCCAACGTCCTGACTTTC	CASSPGTDNSGANVLTF
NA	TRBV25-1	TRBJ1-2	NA	TGTGCCAGCAGTCAGGGGTATGGCTACACCTTC	CASSQGYGYTF
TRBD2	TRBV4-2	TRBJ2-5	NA	TGTGCCAGCAGCCAAGAGCCTAGCGGGAGGGGAGAGACCCAGTACTTC	CASSQEPSGRGETQYF
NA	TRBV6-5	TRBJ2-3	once	TGTGCCAGCAGTTACTCGACAGGTCTCACAGATACGCAGTATTTT	CASSYSTGLTDTQYF
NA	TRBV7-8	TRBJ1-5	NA	TGTGCCAGCAGCCCTATATTGGGGGCTCAGCCCCAGCATTTT	CASSPILGAQPQHF
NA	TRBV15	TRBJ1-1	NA	TGTGCCACAGAACGTTCCTCGACCCGTGAAGCTTTCTTT	CATERSSTREAFF
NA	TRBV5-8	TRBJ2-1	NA	TGTGCCAGCAGCTTGGCTGCGAGCGGAGTGTACAATGAGCAGTTCTTC	CASSLAASGVYNEQFF
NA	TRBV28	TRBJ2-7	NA	TGTGCCAGCAGTTTACGATACGAGCAGTACTTC	CASSLRYEQYF
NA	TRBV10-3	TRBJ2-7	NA	TGTGCCATCAGGACTCAAAATACGCTCAACGAGCAGTACTTC	CAIRTQNTLNEQYF
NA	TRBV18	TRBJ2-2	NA	TGTGCCAGCTCACCACCCTCCGGGACCGCGAACACCGGGGAGCTGTTTTTT	CASSPPSGTANTGELFF
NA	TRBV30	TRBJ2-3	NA	TGTGCCTGGAATCTCGGAGGTGCTCCAGATACGCAGTATTTT	CAWNLGGAPDTQYF
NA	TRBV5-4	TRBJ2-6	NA	TGTGCCAGCAGCTTGGCGCGGAGATCTGGGGCCAACGTCCTGACTTTC	CASSLARRSGANVLTF
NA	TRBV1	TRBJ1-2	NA	TGCACCAGCAGCCAAGAGGGGCCACGGAGCTACACCTTC	CTSSQEGPRSYTF
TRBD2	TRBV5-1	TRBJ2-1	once	TGCGCCAGCAGCTTCGGACTAGCGGGAGGGCTCGATGAGCAGTTCTTC	CASSFGLAGGLDEQFF
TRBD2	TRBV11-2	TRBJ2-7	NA	TGTGCCAGCAGGTGGACTAGCGTCGGGAGCGAGCAGTACTTC	CASRWTSVGSEQYF
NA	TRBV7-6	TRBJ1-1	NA	TGTGCCAGCAGCCTCACAGGGAACACTGAAGCTTTCTTT	CASSLTGNTEAFF
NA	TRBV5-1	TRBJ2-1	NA	TGCGCCAGCAGCTCACAAAGCAATGAGCAGTTCTTC	CASSSQSNEQFF
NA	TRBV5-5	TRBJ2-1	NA	TGTGCCAGCAGCTTGAGGCTAGCCTACAATGAGCAGTTCTTC	CASSLRLAYNEQFF